This entry describes one TCR beta chain. Its target is unknown. Sequencing was performed with immunoSEQ multiplex PCR; in TCRdb, only in-frame clones are kept and a portion is missing. The profile shows approximately 47,000 clones, around nine tenths of them singletons. Trimming pared 4 bases from V and 0 bases from J, leaving 0 bases between. CDR1 MNHEY and CDR2 SMNVEV come from the germline V gene (reference sequence). The CDR3 covers 12 residues. The time point was: week 35, safety follow-up. Each dose delivered 300 ug of mutant IDH1 20-mer peptide subcutaneously with imiquimod. The sample comes from a study of a mutant IDH1 vaccine in newly diagnosed glioma.

Sequences were derived from PBMCs, sampled from a glioma patient whose treatment included an IDH1 peptide vaccine. V gene TRBV27 combines with J gene TRBJ2-2, with unresolved D. This sequence was found in a woman aged 35 to 49 with glioma. Written as DNA, the CDR3 is TGTGCCAGCAGTTCGAACACCGGGGAGCTGTTTTTT. Translated, it gives CASSSNTGELFF.